A single sample gave rise to the 25 T cell receptor beta chains below, sequenced in a study of blood T cell repertoires in COVID-19. Repertoires were generated with immunoSEQ multiplex PCR, while TCRdb's copy carries only in-frame clones and drops some. The sample yields about 200,000 clones, around 80% seen once. The material sequenced was peripheral blood. These receptors were obtained from a human donor in a cohort sampled during active COVID-19.

This sequence joins TRBV6-5 and TRBJ1-2; D possibly corresponds to TRBD1 (5 bases). Trimming pared 0 bases from V and 2 bases from J, leaving 7 bases between. The CDR3 is 14 residues long. CDR1 MNHEY and CDR2 SVGAGI come from the germline V gene. The CDR3 nucleotides are TGTGCCAGCAGTTACTCGCCAGGGAACTATGGCTACACCTTC. Its translation is CASSYSPGNYGYTF.

The rearrangement joins TRBV28 to TRBJ2-7; 7 bases fit TRBD2. Germline CDR1 reads MDHEN; CDR2 reads SYDVKM. V lost 6 bases and J lost 3; bases outside the gene matches: 11. The CDR3 runs 15 residues. Here the CDR3 reads CASSPGGGPIYEQYF. CDR3 bases: TGTGCCAGCAGCCCGGGGGGAGGGCCTATCTACGAGCAGTACTTC. The full variable domain, its missing parts supplied by reference TRBV28 and TRBJ2-7, is DVKVTQSSRYLVKRTGEKVFLECVQDMDHENMFWYRQDPGLGLRLIYFSYDVKMKEKGDIPEGYSVSREKKERFSLILESASTNQTSMYLCASSPGGGPIYEQYFGPGTRLTVT.

The chain combines TRBV6-1 with TRBJ2-5; 8 bases align to TRBD1. Looked up from germline, CDR1 is MNHNS and CDR2 is SASEGT. V lost 3 bases, J lost 5 bases, and 5 bases stayed unmatched. The CDR3 contains 14 residues. In nucleotides, the CDR3 is TGTGCCAGCAGTGAGTGGACAGGGAAGGAGACCCAGTACTTC. Translation: CASSEWTGKETQYF.

The gene calls are TRBV4-1 and TRBJ2-5; tentative D call: TRBD2 (5 bases). Between the trimmed V and J ends, which lost 2 bases and 5 bases, there was a span of 12 bases. The germline CDR1 and CDR2 sequences are MGHRA and YSYEKL. The CDR3 extends over 14 amino acids. The CDR3 loop is CASSQPGGRETQYF. The CDR3, as DNA: TGCGCCAGCAGCCAACCAGGAGGCAGGGAGACCCAGTACTTC.

This sequence joins TRBV7-9 and TRBJ1-4, with a tentative D call TRBD1 (5 bases). CDR3 length equals 13 residues. Germline assignment: CDR1 SEHNR and CDR2 FQNEAQ (reference sequence). V shed 5 bases and J shed 4 bases, with 8 bases lying between them. The CDR3 here is CASSPDSNEKLFF. The CDR3 nucleotides read TGTGCCAGCAGCCCCGACAGTAATGAAAAACTGTTTTTT.

The chain joins TRBV5-6 to TRBJ2-7; unclear D gene. With 6 bases removed from V and 5 bases from J, the gap between germline ends came to 21 bases. CDR1 is SGHDT and CDR2 is YYEEEE in the germline V gene. This CDR3 has 15 residues. DNA for the CDR3: TGTGCCAGCACGAACTACGGCTTCCCTTGGAACGAGCAGTACTTC. Translated, it gives CASTNYGFPWNEQYF.

This clone was recorded once. The chain has TRBV3-1 (or the pseudogene TRBV3-2) and TRBJ2-2; 8 positions match TRBD2. Germline CDR1 LGHDT, CDR2 YNNKEL (reference sequence). J gave up 4 bases and V 1 base, and 5 bases lay outside the gene matches. This CDR3 comprises 16 residues. CDR3 sequence reads: CASSQAAGGGTGELFF. CDR3 nucleotide sequence: TGTGCCAGCAGCCAAGCTGCGGGAGGCGGCACCGGGGAGCTGTTTTTT.

V gene TRBV18 combines with J gene TRBJ2-3, with 10 bases matching TRBD1. Losses at the gene ends were 2 bases for V and 6 bases for J; bases not matched to a gene: 5. Germline V gives CDR1 KGHSH, CDR2 LQKENI. The CDR3 runs 15 residues. CDR3 sequence (DNA): TGTGCCAGCTCACCAGACAGGGGGCGGCTTGATACGCAGTATTTT. Translation gives CASSPDRGRLDTQYF.

The CDR3 nucleotides are TGTGCCAGCAGCTTGGGACCGACAGCGTCTAATTCACCCCTCCACTTT. Amino acids: CASSLGPTASNSPLHF. The chain uses TRBV5-5 and TRBJ1-6; TRBD1 is a possible D gene (5 bases). V was clipped by 0 bases and J by 6 bases, with 13 bases between them. The CDR3 is made up of 16 amino acids. Germline V gene lookup returns CDR1 SGHKS and CDR2 YYEKEE (reference sequence).

Here the CDR3 reads CSVALDMRSPLHF. CDR3 nucleotides: TGCAGCGTTGCCCTCGACATGAGATCACCCCTCCACTTT. This chain connects TRBV29-1 to TRBJ1-6, with no clear D. The CDR3 is 13 amino acids. Germline loops: CDR1 SQVTM, CDR2 ANQGSEA. V was pared by 4 bases and J by 10 bases, with 14 bases between.

This chain uses TRBV28 with TRBJ2-1, with unresolved D. The CDR3 contains 16 residues. Between the trimmed V and J ends, which lost 3 bases and 9 bases, there was a span of 21 bases. Germline CDR1 is MDHEN and CDR2 is SYDVKM. The CDR3 bases are TGTGCCAGCAGTTTCTCCGGCCCTCTCATGTCGGGTGAGCAGTTCTTC. The encoded protein is CASSFSGPLMSGEQFF.

This clone was picked up a small number of times. The chain is built from TRBV2 and TRBJ2-5; TRBD1 is a possible D gene (7 bases). The V and J ends lost 5 bases and 7 bases respectively, with 20 bases between them. CDR1 is SNHLY and CDR2 is FYNNEI in the germline V gene. The CDR3 sequence is 15 residues long. The CDR3 sequence: CASSRDSGGRGTQYF. The DNA of the CDR3 is TGTGCCAGCAGTAGGGACAGTGGGGGGCGGGGGACCCAGTACTTC.

The chain has TRBV11-2 and TRBJ1-1, with 7 bases identical to TRBD1. This CDR3 contains 12 residues. Germline lookup yields CDR1 SGHAT and CDR2 FQNNGV. The V segment lost 6 bases and the J segment 10 bases; nucleotides outside the gene matches: 8. The DNA for the CDR3 is TGTGCCAGCAGACTAACAGGGGATCGAGCTTTCTTT. Protein: CASRLTGDRAFF.

The V call is TRBV15, the J call TRBJ2-5; D possibly corresponds to TRBD1 (6 bases). CDR1 and CDR2 from the germline V gene are LNHNV and YYDKDF (reference sequence). The CDR3 runs to 14 residues. Trimming cost V 0 bases and J 2 bases, with 7 bases left between them. CDR3 DNA sequence: TGTGCCACCAGCAGAGAGGGGACACAAGAGACCCAGTACTTC. It encodes CATSREGTQETQYF.

This clone was seen once. V gene TRBV7-9 combines with J gene TRBJ2-1; TRBD2 might be the D (5 bases). The CDR3 extends over 15 amino acids. The germline V and J ends were trimmed by 6 bases and 1 base, with 13 bases remaining between them. Germline CDR1 is SEHNR and CDR2 is FQNEAQ (reference sequence). The CDR3 is CASRQSGPSYNEQFF. The CDR3 DNA reads as TGTGCCAGCAGACAAAGCGGACCTTCCTACAATGAGCAGTTCTTC.

V and J are TRBV18 and TRBJ1-1; 7 bases are a match to TRBD1. From germline, CDR1 is KGHSH and CDR2 LQKENI. Trimming removed 6 bases from V and 2 bases from J; junction bases left unmatched: 15. CDR3 length equals 17 residues. CDR3 DNA: TGTGCCAGCTCCCCCAGGGACAGTAGGACCGGCAACACTGAAGCTTTCTTT. Encoded protein: CASSPRDSRTGNTEAFF.

V is TRBV29-1 and J is TRBJ1-2, with D uncertain. V lost 4 bases and J 2 bases, leaving 11 bases between the germline ends. Germline V lookup: CDR1 SQVTM, CDR2 ANQGSEA. This CDR3 comprises 13 residues. CDR3 loop: CSVVTGLNYGYTF. The DNA for the CDR3 is TGCAGCGTTGTTACGGGTCTGAACTATGGCTACACCTTC.

J is TRBJ2-3 and V is TRBV9; D call uncertain. The CDR3 is 12 residues long. Trimming cost V 3 bases and J 7 bases, with 9 bases left between them. CDR1 and CDR2 from the germline V gene are SGDLS and YYNGEE. CDR3 protein: CASSALRNTQYF. The CDR3 DNA sequence: TGTGCCAGCAGCGCCCTAAGAAATACGCAGTATTTT. The entire variable domain, with the rest obtained from reference TRBV9 and TRBJ2-3, is as follows: DSGVTQTPKHLITATGQRVTLRCSPRSGDLSVYWYQQSLDQGLQFLIQYYNGEERAKGNILERFSAQQFPDLHSELNLSSLELGDSALYFCASSALRNTQYFGPGTRLTVL.

This clone was recorded a few times. The genes are TRBV18 and TRBJ2-4; the D is unclear. In germline, CDR1 is KGHSH, CDR2 LQKENI. The CDR3 is 14 residues long. The germline V and J ends were trimmed by 5 bases and 0 bases, with 8 bases remaining between them. CDR3 bases: TGTGCCAGCTCAGCGGCCCCAGCCAAAAACATTCAGTACTTC. It translates to CASSAAPAKNIQYF.

This chain uses TRBV9 with TRBJ2-7; 7 bases line up with TRBD2. The germline CDR1 and CDR2 sequences are SGDLS and YYNGEE. CDR3 size: 18 residues. V gave up 4 bases and J gave up 1 base; unmatched junction bases: 17. The CDR3 is CASSLGPSSGGLSYEQYF. In nucleotides, the CDR3 is TGTGCCAGCAGCTTAGGACCATCTAGCGGAGGTCTATCCTACGAGCAGTACTTC.

The V and J genes are TRBV27 and TRBJ2-7; D is perhaps TRBD2 (7 bases). Germline V gives CDR1 MNHEY, CDR2 SMNVEV (reference sequence). The CDR3 is 14 amino acids. V was pared by 6 bases and J by 4 bases, with 16 bases between. The CDR3 is CASSGRGGGYEQYF. The CDR3 region has the DNA TGTGCCAGCAGCGGGCGAGGGGGGGGGTACGAGCAGTACTTC.

This rearrangement joins TRBV5-1 to TRBJ2-3, with TRBD2 identical over 9 bases. The CDR3 is 16 residues long. The germline V gene encodes CDR1 SGHRS and CDR2 YFSETQ. With V trimmed by 2 bases and J by 3 bases, 7 bases remained unmatched. The CDR3 loop is CASSFLSSGSTDTQYF. In nucleotides, the CDR3 is TGCGCCAGCAGCTTCTTAAGTAGCGGGAGTACAGATACGCAGTATTTT.

The rearrangement links TRBV24-1 to TRBJ1-3; tentatively, D is TRBD1 (6 bases). The CDR3 is made up of 14 amino acids. The germline CDR1 and CDR2 sequences are KGHDR and SFDVKD. Trimming shortened V by 9 bases and J by 4 bases, and 15 bases separated the two germline ends. In DNA form, the CDR3 reads TGTGCCACCTCGAACGGGGGGCGCGGAAACACCATATATTTT. Encoded protein: CATSNGGRGNTIYF.

The chain joins TRBV18 to TRBJ2-7; TRBD2 matches 14 bases. Germline values: CDR1 KGHSH, CDR2 LQKENI. The CDR3 loop spans 16 amino acids. Unmatched junction bases numbered 5, after V lost 4 bases and J lost 3 bases. The CDR3 coding sequence is TGTGCCAGCTCACTTTTGGGACTAGCGGGAGACTACGAGCAGTACTTC. Protein: CASSLLGLAGDYEQYF.

This sequence joins TRBV6-1 and TRBJ1-3, with unresolved D. Trimming took off 4 bases at V and 0 bases at J, with 10 bases between the two ends. The CDR3 runs to 15 residues. Per the germline V gene, CDR1 is MNHNS and CDR2 is SASEGT. The CDR3 loop is CASSGAVSSGNTIYF. As DNA, the CDR3 is TGTGCCAGCAGTGGAGCGGTGAGCTCTGGAAACACCATATATTTT.